These 18 T cell receptor beta chains originate from one sample sequenced in a study of CD8 T cells in Susac syndrome (dated by TCRdb to between 2018 and 2021). The library was built by means of the immunoSEQ multiplex PCR assay. RNA was extracted using the RNeasy kit, and roughly 0.5 to 1 ug of the RNA was reverse transcribed with random hexamers. The raw public reads went through TCRdb reprocessing: fastp at Q25, MiXCR clone calling, in-frame beta chains kept. Rows with a matching CDR3 protein are joined into one entry that keeps the most common DNA and genes. Recorded for this sample are 300,000 or so distinct CDR3 sequences; about 90% of them occurred a single time. The top ten hold approximately 0.065% of the sample. Sample: CD4+ T cells from PBMCs. Receptors originate from a human donor with multiple sclerosis.

The CDR3 sequence is CASSSRTSLTSEQFF. CDR3 DNA: TGTGCCAGCAGTTCCAGGACTAGCCTAACGTCCGAGCAGTTCTTC. V and J are TRBV27 and TRBJ2-1; TRBD2 matches 8 bases. Germline values: CDR1 MNHEY, CDR2 SMNVEV (reference sequence). The J segment lost 10 bases and the V segment lost 4 bases, leaving 12 bases of the junction unmatched. This CDR3 comprises 15 residues.

This sequence joins TRBV30 and TRBJ1-1, with a weak D call TRBD1 (5 bases). The CDR3 extends over 15 amino acids. V lost 0 bases and J 0 bases, leaving 11 bases between the germline ends. Germline lookup yields CDR1 GTSNPN and CDR2 SVGIG (reference sequence). CDR3 sequence reads: CAWSVLDNMNTEAFF. CDR3 coding DNA: TGTGCCTGGAGTGTACTGGACAACATGAACACTGAAGCTTTCTTT.

V usage is TRBV5-1 and J usage is TRBJ2-3; D is perhaps TRBD1 or TRBD2 (5 bases each). The CDR3 runs to 11 residues. Between the trimmed V and J ends, which lost 8 bases and 4 bases, there was a span of 8 bases. CDR1 is SGHRS and CDR2 is YFSETQ in the germline V gene. The CDR3 sequence: CARRGSDTQYF. The DNA for the CDR3 is TGCGCCAGGAGGGGTTCAGATACGCAGTATTTT.

This chain's CDR3 is CASSLNVVPDTQYF. In DNA form, the CDR3 reads TGTGCCAGCAGCTTAAATGTCGTGCCAGATACGCAGTATTTT. The chain uses TRBV7-3 and TRBJ2-3; D is uncertain. The V end was cut by 1 base, the J end by 4 bases, with 9 bases between. The CDR3 runs to 14 residues. Germline CDR1 is SGHTA and CDR2 is FQGTGA.

This clonotype was seen a single time. The J gene is TRBJ2-5, the V gene TRBV2; no definite D call. Germline CDR1 SNHLY, CDR2 FYNNEI. V lost 4 bases and J 2 bases, leaving 11 bases between the germline ends. The CDR3 covers 14 residues. DNA of the CDR3: TGTGCCAGCAGTGCGATGCGGCAGCAAGAGACCCAGTACTTC. It translates to CASSAMRQQETQYF.

The V and J genes are TRBV20-1 and TRBJ2-2, with TRBD2 matching over 7 bases. The CDR3 runs to 15 residues. Germline loops: CDR1 DFQATT, CDR2 SNEGSKA (reference sequence). V shed 2 bases and J 6 bases; nucleotides not matched to a gene: 9. As DNA, the CDR3 is TGCAGTGCTAGATTGGCGGGAGCCGTGGCCGGGGAGCTGTTTTTT. The encoded protein is CSARLAGAVAGELFF.

The chain couples TRBV19 to TRBJ2-3, with 7 bases matching TRBD1. The CDR3 covers 13 residues. The junction had 4 bases not matched to a gene; V was cut back by 6 bases and J by 4 bases. The germline CDR1 and CDR2 sequences are LNHDA and SQIVND (reference sequence). The CDR3 bases are TGTGCCAGTAGAAAACAGGGGCCAGATACGCAGTATTTT. It is translated as CASRKQGPDTQYF.

V gene TRBV3-1 combines with J gene TRBJ2-1; D remains ambiguous. The germline V gene encodes CDR1 LGHDT and CDR2 YNNKEL (reference sequence). CDR3 length: 13 residues. Trimming shortened V by 1 base and J by 8 bases, and 9 bases separated the two germline ends. CDR3 in DNA: TGTGCCAGCAGCCAAGGCTTAGGGTATGAGCAGTTCTTC. This encodes CASSQGLGYEQFF.

The gene calls are TRBV4-3 and TRBJ2-7; 9 bases map to TRBD2. The germline CDR1 and CDR2 sequences are LGHNA and YSLEER. The CDR3 is 17 amino acids. With 0 bases clipped from V and 2 bases from J, the junction kept 8 bases outside the gene matches. As DNA, the CDR3 is TGCGCCAGCAGCCAAGATTACTGGACTAGCGCAACCTACGAGCAGTACTTC. Translation: CASSQDYWTSATYEQYF.

V gene TRBV5-1 combines with J gene TRBJ2-7; 7 nucleotides agree with TRBD2. The CDR3 totals 14 residues. V shed 4 bases and J 6 bases; nucleotides not matched to a gene: 10. Germline loops: CDR1 SGHRS, CDR2 YFSETQ. The CDR3 DNA sequence: TGCGCCAGCAGCCAGGGAGGGGACGGTTTCGAGCAGTACTTC. This translates into CASSQGGDGFEQYF.

With regard to this clonotype: The germline gene is not matched at one end of the junction; a read error may be the cause. This rearrangement joins TRBV6-2 or TRBV6-3 to TRBJ2-1; either TRBD1 or TRBD2 may supply D (5 bases each). The germline CDR1 and CDR2 sequences are MNHEY and SVGEGT. This CDR3 is built from 11 residues. The chain's CDR3 is CASSSGTTLRF. DNA of the CDR3: TGTGCCAGCAGTTCCGGGACCACCCTCCGCTTC.

The chain combines TRBV10-3 with TRBJ2-3; 7 positions match TRBD2. CDR3 length equals 17 residues. Per germline, CDR1 ENHRY and CDR2 SYGVKD. The V and J ends lost 4 bases and 6 bases, in that order; junction bases with no gene match: 16. CDR3 coding DNA: TGTGCCATCAGTGGCTCCCTGATCGCGGGAGCTGAGGATACGCAGTATTTT. It encodes CAISGSLIAGAEDTQYF.

The chain uses TRBV6-2 or TRBV6-3 and TRBJ2-1; TRBD1 or TRBD2 may be the D gene (5 bases each). V lost 5 bases to trimming and J lost 12 bases, with 11 bases between them. CDR3 length: 11 amino acids. Germline assignment: CDR1 MNHEY and CDR2 SVGEGT. The CDR3 DNA is TGTGCCAGCAGTAGGGGAGCAGGGCAGTTCTTC. Translated, it gives CASSRGAGQFF.

The gene calls are TRBV4-1 and TRBJ1-6; the D gene is possibly TRBD1 (5 bases). The CDR3 length is 17 residues. In germline, CDR1 is MGHRA, CDR2 YSYEKL. V dropped 3 bases and J dropped 3 bases, with 15 bases sitting between them. CDR3 residues: CASSHQGGGFYNSPLHF. The CDR3 coding sequence is TGCGCCAGCAGCCACCAGGGAGGAGGCTTCTATAATTCACCCCTCCACTTT.

CDR3 protein: CATLTGNQETQYF. The CDR3 bases are TGTGCCACCCTAACAGGGAACCAAGAGACCCAGTACTTC. The V and J genes are TRBV7-8 and TRBJ2-5, with D perhaps TRBD1 (6 bases). The germline CDR1 and CDR2 sequences are SGHVS and FQNEAQ. V dropped 10 bases and J dropped 0 bases, with 12 bases sitting between them. The CDR3 is 13 residues long.

The gene calls are TRBV15 and TRBJ2-7, with unresolved D. Germline CDR1 reads LNHNV; CDR2 reads YYDKDF (reference sequence). V gave up 4 bases and J gave up 2 bases, with 15 bases separating them. The CDR3 consists of 15 residues. Here the CDR3 DNA reads TGTGCCACCAGCACCTCGGACCCGTCTACCTACGAGCAGTACTTC. Protein product: CATSTSDPSTYEQYF. Variable domain in full (rest from reference TRBV15 and TRBJ2-7): DAMVIQNPRYQVTQFGKPVTLSCSQTLNHNVMYWYQQKSSQAPKLLFHYYDKDFNNEADTPDNFQSRRPNTSFCFLDIRSPGLGDTAMYLCATSTSDPSTYEQYFGPGTRLTVT.

The chain uses TRBV5-6 and TRBJ1-1, with 7 nucleotides matching TRBD1. This CDR3 is 12 amino acids long. Germline V gene sequence: CDR1 SGHDT, CDR2 YYEEEE. The V segment lost 1 base and the J segment 8 bases; nucleotides outside the gene matches: 2. The CDR3 reads CASSLLTGEAFF. DNA for the CDR3: TGTGCCAGCAGCTTGTTGACAGGGGAAGCTTTCTTT.

The gene calls are TRBV7-2 and TRBJ2-7; D call uncertain. V was pared by 4 bases and J by 4 bases, with 17 bases between. The CDR3 consists of 15 residues. Looked up from germline, CDR1 is SGHTA and CDR2 is FQGNSA. CDR3 sequence (DNA): TGTGCCAGCAGCTCAAGAGAGACGGGCTTGTACGAGCAGTACTTC. It codes for CASSSRETGLYEQYF.